This T cell receptor beta chain was sequenced during a study of blood T cell repertoires in COVID-19. About the research overall: Collection of acute and convalescent COVID-19 samples took place in the United States, Italy and Spain. PBMCs, B-cell-depleted T cells, or T cells provided the cDNA or gDNA that made up the material.

TCRdb keeps only in-frame clones here, not all; method: immunoSEQ multiplex PCR. The data show about 240,000 clones, with 87% seen just once and approximately 7.9% held by the top ten. This clone was seen only a few times. The sample comprised peripheral blood. This TCR derives from a man aged 55 to 70 who had recovered from COVID-19.

As DNA, the CDR3 is TGTGCCAGCTCACAGCAGGGGTACTTTAATCAGCCCCAGCATTTT. Its protein is CASSQQGYFNQPQHF. The genes are TRBV18 and TRBJ1-5, with D possibly being TRBD1 (6 bases). The V end lost 4 bases, the J end lost 4 bases, and 14 bases lay between the germline ends. Germline-derived CDR1 and CDR2 are KGHSH and LQKENI. This CDR3 comprises 15 residues.